The sequence of this T cell receptor (beta chain) was determined in a study of PD-1 blockade in classical Hodgkin lymphoma. Points from the study as a whole: Complete responders started with a diversity level that resembled newly diagnosed patients at baseline.

Method: immunoSEQ multiplex PCR; TCRdb's copy keeps in-frame clones and lacks some. This table holds 50,000 or so clones, around 76% found once. The germline V gene has CDR1 LNHDA and CDR2 SQIVND (reference sequence). V was pared by 8 bases and J by 6 bases, with 9 bases between. CDR3 length equals 11 residues. Sample time point: cycle 4 day 1 (C4D1), after more than 5 weeks of nivolumab. Brentuximab vedotin exposure varied, and every patient relapsed after autologous stem cell transplantation. A remark on this clone: The antigen is not known.

This TCR was sampled from a human donor with classical Hodgkin lymphoma. The source material was peripheral blood mononuclear cells (PBMCs), sampled before the fourth cycle of nivolumab. The chain links TRBV19 to TRBJ2-3; D is unresolved. The CDR3 DNA reads as TGTGCCAGTCAGATGTGGGATACGCAGTATTTT. Its protein is CASQMWDTQYF.